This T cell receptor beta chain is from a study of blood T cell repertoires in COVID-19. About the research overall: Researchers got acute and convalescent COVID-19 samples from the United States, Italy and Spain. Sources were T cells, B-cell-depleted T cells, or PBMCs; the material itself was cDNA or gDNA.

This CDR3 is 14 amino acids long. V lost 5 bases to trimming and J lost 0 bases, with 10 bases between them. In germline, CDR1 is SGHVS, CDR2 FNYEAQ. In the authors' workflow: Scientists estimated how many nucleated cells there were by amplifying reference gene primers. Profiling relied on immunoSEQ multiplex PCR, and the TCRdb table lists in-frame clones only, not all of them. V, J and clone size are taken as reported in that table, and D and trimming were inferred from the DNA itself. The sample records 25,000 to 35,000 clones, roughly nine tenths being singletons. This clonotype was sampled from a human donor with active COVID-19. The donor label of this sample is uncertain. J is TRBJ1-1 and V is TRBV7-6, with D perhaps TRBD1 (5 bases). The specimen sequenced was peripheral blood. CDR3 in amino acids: CASSNGQLNTEAFF. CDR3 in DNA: TGTGCCAGCAGCAATGGACAACTGAACACTGAAGCTTTCTTT.